These T cell receptor beta chains were read from a single sample in a study of OX40 agonist ivuxolimab in advanced cancers. Using immunoSEQ multiplex PCR, the repertoire was profiled, and TCRdb retains in-frame clones only, with some absent. Here the sample spans some 100,000 clones, more than 75% being singletons. Here the sequenced sample was CD4+ or CD8+ T cells sorted from blood, taken in a trial of the OX40 agonist ivuxolimab. Receptors were obtained from an adult with an advanced solid tumor such as melanoma, head and neck, liver or kidney cancer. Both conserved end residues are part of each CDR3. The D gene is left open where the match is weak. The size of a clone is reported for some rows only, either as once, few or many, or as a class for expanded clones.

TGTGCCAGCAGTGAGGACCAGGCGGCGGAGACCCAGTACTTC	CASSEDQAAETQYF	.	TRBV2	TRBJ2-5	.	14
TGCGCCAGCAGCCAAGATAGGGATAGCGGGACCTACGAGCAGTACTTC	CASSQDRDSGTYEQYF	TRBD2	TRBV4-1	TRBJ2-7	.	16
TGTGCCAGCAAGGCGGGAGGGCCCCCCGGGGAGCTGTTTTTT	CASKAGGPPGELFF	TRBD2	TRBV7-2	TRBJ2-2	.	14
TGTGCCAGCTCACCAGCGGAGGCGCTAGGGAGCACTGAAGCTTTCTTT	CASSPAEALGSTEAFF	.	TRBV18	TRBJ1-1	.	16
TGTGCCAGCAGCCCCCGGACTAGCGGGTCGGAGACCCAGTACTTC	CASSPRTSGSETQYF	TRBD2	TRBV11-3	TRBJ2-5	.	15
TGTGCCTGGAACGGCGGGGATAATCAGCCCCAGCATTTT	CAWNGGDNQPQHF	.	TRBV30	TRBJ1-5	.	13
TGTGCCAGCAGCTTAAATAAGCGAGTCACCGGGGCCAACTACGAGCAGTACTTC	CASSLNKRVTGANYEQYF	.	TRBV7-9	TRBJ2-7	.	18
TGCGCCAGCAGCGTGGACCTCTCTGGAAACACCATATATTTT	CASSVDLSGNTIYF	.	TRBV5-1	TRBJ1-3	once	14
TGCGCCAGCAGCACTCAGACAGGGCTGGATACGCAGTATTTT	CASSTQTGLDTQYF	TRBD1	TRBV5-1	TRBJ2-3	.	14
TGTGCCAGCAGTAGAGTGCGACAGTCGGGTTCACCCCTCCACTTT	CASSRVRQSGSPLHF	.	TRBV7-2	TRBJ1-6	.	15
TGCGCCAGCAGGGGGACTAGCGGGGGACCGTACAATGAGCAGTTCTTC	CASRGTSGGPYNEQFF	TRBD2	TRBV5-1	TRBJ2-1	few	16
TGTGCCAGCAGCTTACTGACTAGCGGGAGGGCCTACGAGCAGTACTTC	CASSLLTSGRAYEQYF	TRBD2	TRBV7-2	TRBJ2-7	.	16
TGCAGCGTTGGGGCTAGAGGGGGACATAATGAGCAGTTCTTC	CSVGARGGHNEQFF	.	TRBV29-1	TRBJ2-1	.	14
TGCGCCAGCAGCTTGGTGGTCAGTACGGACACTGAAGCTTTCTTT	CASSLVVSTDTEAFF	.	TRBV5-1	TRBJ1-1	.	15
TGTGCCAGCACCCAAGTGGCGGGAGAGGGGGTTACGCAGTATTTT	CASTQVAGEGVTQYF	.	TRBV2	TRBJ2-3	once	15
TGCGCCAGCAGCACGGGACAGGAGAACACTGAAGCTTTCTTT	CASSTGQENTEAFF	TRBD1	TRBV5-1	TRBJ1-1	.	14
TGTGCCAGTATGGCGGGGAGGGGGGCAGATACGCAGTATTTT	CASMAGRGADTQYF	.	TRBV19	TRBJ2-3	.	14
TGTGCCAGCAGCTTAGTGGGGCTCCACAATGAGCAGTTCTTC	CASSLVGLHNEQFF	.	TRBV11-3	TRBJ2-1	.	14
TGTGCCAGCAGCCAACCCTTGGGACAGGGCGTTTACGAGCAGTACTTC	CASSQPLGQGVYEQYF	TRBD1	TRBV4-2	TRBJ2-7	.	16
TGTGCCAGCAGTCCAGGTTTTTACAATGAGCAGTTCTTC	CASSPGFYNEQFF	.	TRBV6-5	TRBJ2-1	.	13
TGTGCCAGCAGTTTATCGGCAGGGGTGAGCCAGCCCCAGCATTTT	CASSLSAGVSQPQHF	.	TRBV27	TRBJ1-5	.	15
TGTGCCAGCAGCTTAGTGCGGGACGCCTCCTACGAGCAGTACTTC	CASSLVRDASYEQYF	.	TRBV11-2	TRBJ2-7	.	15
TGTGCCAGCAGCCGGGGGCTTAACACTGAAGCTTTCTTT	CASSRGLNTEAFF	.	TRBV7-3	TRBJ1-1	.	13
TGTGCCAGCAGTTACCGAGGGGGAACTGGAAACACCATATATTTT	CASSYRGGTGNTIYF	.	TRBV6-5	TRBJ1-3	.	15
TGCGCCAGCAGCCTGCGAGGACAGGGGAGCACAGATACGCAGTATTTT	CASSLRGQGSTDTQYF	TRBD1	TRBV5-1	TRBJ2-3	.	16
TGTGCCAGCAGTCAACAGTTGAACACTGAAGCTTTCTTT	CASSQQLNTEAFF	.	TRBV6-1	TRBJ1-1	.	13
TGTGCCAGCAGTGATCTGGGACTTTCCAATGAAAAACTGTTTTTT	CASSDLGLSNEKLFF	.	TRBV6-1	TRBJ1-4	.	15
TGTGCCAGCAGCTGGGGGGCGCTCGGACTAGCGGGAGAGGAGCAGTTCTTC	CASSWGALGLAGEEQFF	TRBD2	TRBV11-2	TRBJ2-1	.	17
TGTGCCAGCAGCCTTGGACAGGCTCACGAGCAGTACTTC	CASSLGQAHEQYF	TRBD1	TRBV11-3	TRBJ2-7	.	13
TGTGCCAGCAGCGCTAGTAGGACAGACCCCCCAACTAATGAAAAACTGTTTTTT	CASSASRTDPPTNEKLFF	.	TRBV9	TRBJ1-4	.	18
TGTGCCAGCAGCGGAACGACTCAGGGGGCAAACACCATATATTTT	CASSGTTQGANTIYF	TRBD1	TRBV5-6	TRBJ1-3	.	15
TGTGCCAGCAGCTTTAGCACAGATACGCAGTATTTT	CASSFSTDTQYF	.	TRBV11-3	TRBJ2-3	.	12
TGTGCCAGCGGCGACCGCAGGGGCTACACTGAAGCTTTCTTT	CASGDRRGYTEAFF	.	TRBV7-9	TRBJ1-1	.	14
TGTGCCAGCAGCTTAACCGGGAGGTCCTACAATGAGCAGTTCTTC	CASSLTGRSYNEQFF	TRBD2	TRBV7-3	TRBJ2-1	.	15
TGTGCCATCAGTGACTCTGTCAGGAGCCGAAGCTATGGCTACACCTTC	CAISDSVRSRSYGYTF	.	TRBV10-3	TRBJ1-2	.	16
TGTGCCAGTAGTATAGGACAGGGGGACGGAAACACCATATATTTT	CASSIGQGDGNTIYF	TRBD1	TRBV19	TRBJ1-3	.	15
TGTGCCAGCAGCTTAGGCAGAGGGGCAAACACCATATATTTT	CASSLGRGANTIYF	.	TRBV7-2	TRBJ1-3	.	14
TGTGGGACCCAGGGCTTAACTGAAGCTTTCTTT	CGTQGLTEAFF	.	TRBV28	TRBJ1-1	once	11
TGTGCCAGCAGTGTGGAAGGGACGGGCGGCTACACCTTC	CASSVEGTGGYTF	.	TRBV6-4	TRBJ1-2	.	13
TGTGCCAGTAGTATAGTGCTATCCTACGAGCAGTACTTC	CASSIVLSYEQYF	.	TRBV19	TRBJ2-7	once	13
TGCAGCGTTGGCAGGACAGGGGATGGGAGCACAGATACGCAGTATTTT	CSVGRTGDGSTDTQYF	TRBD1	TRBV29-1	TRBJ2-3	.	16